This TCR beta chain appears in the sequencing data of a study of cytomegalovirus exposure and HLA in healthy donors. Overall study results and limits: In an earlier analysis, most TCR beta V segments were productive about 87% or about 30% of the time. Presence/absence analyses treated sequencing depth as roughly uniform across donors. A later analysis linked some 18,000 TCR beta sequences to HLA alleles at 0.05 false discovery rate.

PCR involved 60 Vbeta and 13 Jbeta primers. The table came from immunoSEQ multiplex PCR; TCRdb's copy has only in-frame clones and leaves some out. The table records 130,000 or so clones, about two thirds of them present only once. Germline-derived CDR1 and CDR2 are WNHNN and SYGVQD (reference sequence). V lost 2 bases and J lost 2, with 11 bases in between. This CDR3 spans 15 amino acids. About this clone: Antigen unknown.

This clonotype was sampled from a man aged 40-49 years in good health and CMV-seropositive. Sequences were obtained from PBMCs. The rearrangement joins TRBV10-1 to TRBJ2-3; maybe TRBD2 (5 bases). DNA for the CDR3: TGCGCCAGCAGTGAGCCCGGGGTATTCACAGATACGCAGTATTTT. This encodes CASSEPGVFTDTQYF.